This T cell receptor beta chain was recorded in a study of beta chain features in type 1 diabetes. Regarding this clone: Its specificity is unknown.

The authors reverse transcribed all of the isolated RNA, so sequencing captured expressed TCRB transcripts. Clones were read by immunoSEQ multiplex PCR, and TCRdb kept only the in-frame ones, dropping some. The sample contains 600,000 to 700,000 clones, around 15% of which appear only once. CDR1 is SGHAT, CDR2 FQNNGV, per germline. The CDR3 contains 14 residues. Between the trimmed V and J ends, which lost 5 bases and 3 bases, there was a span of 13 bases. Study conclusions and caveats: Shortening of TCRB CDR3s, moderate but significant, appeared in all four CD4+ subsets of Type 1 diabetes patients.

Specimen: naive CD4+ T cells from blood. The chain employs TRBV11-2 and TRBJ2-5, with D perhaps given as TRBD1 or TRBD2 (7 bases each). The clonotype originates from a young man with type 1 diabetes. Here the CDR3 DNA reads TGTGCCAGCAGCCTCAGGGGGGGAAAAGAGACCCAGTACTTC. Protein: CASSLRGGKETQYF. The variable domain in full, completed from reference TRBV11-2 and TRBJ2-5, reads EAGVAQSPRYKIIEKRQSVAFWCNPISGHATLYWYQQILGQGPKLLIQFQNNGVVDDSQLPKDRFSAERLKGVDSTLKIQPAKLEDSAVYLCASSLRGGKETQYFGPGTRLLVL.